This T cell receptor beta chain emerged from a study of cytomegalovirus exposure and HLA in healthy donors. Notes on the study in general: In a later analysis, at a false discovery rate of 0.05, under 20,000 TCR beta sequences matched HLA alleles.

60 Vbeta and 13 Jbeta primers were used in PCR. Here immunoSEQ multiplex PCR was the method, and the copy in TCRdb shows in-frame clones only, minus some. Among approximately 220,000 clones listed, over 70% were seen once. On this clone: The antigen is not known.

The clonotype comes from a boy aged 2 to 10 in good health and CMV-seronegative. Sequencing used PBMCs.

CDR3 nucleotide sequence: TGTGCCAGTAGCCTGACAGGGGGAAGGGGGAATCAGCCCCAGCATTTT. This codes for CASSLTGGRGNQPQHF. The chain combines TRBV19 with TRBJ1-5; 9 bases map to TRBD1. The CDR3 has 16 residues. Losses at the gene ends were 6 bases for V and 4 bases for J; bases not matched to a gene: 10. Germline V gene data show CDR1 as LNHDA and CDR2 as SQIVND (reference sequence).